These T cell receptor beta chains were read from a single sample in a study of T cells in Graves' hyperthyroidism and ophthalmopathy. TCRdb called the multiplex PCR reads again in MiXCR, with one record for every CDR3 protein. The sample lists roughly 840,000 distinct CDR3 sequences, approximately 40% occurring once. The material sequenced was blood. These receptors all come from a man between 18 and 35 years old with Graves' hyperthyroidism. Both conserved end residues are part of each CDR3. D genes are given only for firm matches. Part of the rows lack a size; the others show once, few, many or a class for expanded clones.

v_call: TRBV5-1; clone_size: few; d_call: .; j_call: TRBJ2-7; cdr3_nt: TGCGCCAGCAGCTTGGACCGGGACAACCCTACCTACGAGCAGTACTTC; cdr3_aa: CASSLDRDNPTYEQYF
v_call: TRBV5-1; clone_size: .; d_call: .; j_call: TRBJ2-7; cdr3_nt: TGCGCCAGCAGCTTGGAACAGGCAGCCTACGAGCAGTACTTC; cdr3_aa: CASSLEQAAYEQYF
v_call: TRBV20-1; clone_size: few; d_call: TRBD2; j_call: TRBJ2-7; cdr3_nt: TGCAGTGCCCCTAGCGGGGGGGCTGGCGAGCAGTACTTC; cdr3_aa: CSAPSGGAGEQYF
v_call: TRBV4-3; clone_size: .; d_call: TRBD2; j_call: TRBJ2-7; cdr3_nt: TGCGCCAGCAGCCAAGAACTAGCGGGATGGGAGCAGTACTTC; cdr3_aa: CASSQELAGWEQYF
v_call: TRBV9; clone_size: many; d_call: .; j_call: TRBJ2-5; cdr3_nt: TGTGCCAGCAGCGTAGTAGGACGGGGGCAAGAGACCCAGTACTTC; cdr3_aa: CASSVVGRGQETQYF
v_call: TRBV5-4; clone_size: .; d_call: TRBD2; j_call: TRBJ2-2; cdr3_nt: TGTGCCATCTCTCGCGGGGGGACGAACACCGGGGAGCTGTTTTTT; cdr3_aa: CAISRGGTNTGELFF
v_call: TRBV7-2; clone_size: few; d_call: .; j_call: TRBJ2-7; cdr3_nt: TGTGCCAGCAGCTTCCAGACCAGAACCTACGAGCAGTACTTC; cdr3_aa: CASSFQTRTYEQYF
v_call: TRBV12-3/TRBV12-4; clone_size: many; d_call: .; j_call: TRBJ2-7; cdr3_nt: TGTGCCAGCAGTTTCGTGGGGGGATCCTACGAGCAGTACTTC; cdr3_aa: CASSFVGGSYEQYF
v_call: TRBV20-1; clone_size: few; d_call: TRBD2; j_call: TRBJ2-7; cdr3_nt: TGCAGTGCGGAATCTAGCGGGAGATCGGGGGAGCAGTACTTC; cdr3_aa: CSAESSGRSGEQYF
v_call: TRBV4-1; clone_size: few; d_call: .; j_call: TRBJ2-7; cdr3_nt: TGTGCCAGCAGCTTAGTCCTGTCCAACAGGGAGGAGCAGTACTTC; cdr3_aa: CASSLVLSNREEQYF
v_call: TRBV7-9; clone_size: many; d_call: .; j_call: TRBJ1-4; cdr3_nt: TGTGCCAGCAGCTTGAGACGGGAGGACGAAAAACTGTTTTTT; cdr3_aa: CASSLRREDEKLFF
v_call: TRBV24-1; clone_size: .; d_call: .; j_call: TRBJ2-3; cdr3_nt: TGTGCCACCAGTGTTGGGACAGATACGCAGTATTTT; cdr3_aa: CATSVGTDTQYF
v_call: TRBV20-1; clone_size: many; d_call: .; j_call: TRBJ1-1; cdr3_nt: TGCAGTGCTAGCGTTATACATAAAGGGAACACTGAAGCTTTCTTT; cdr3_aa: CSASVIHKGNTEAFF
v_call: TRBV2; clone_size: .; d_call: .; j_call: TRBJ2-5; cdr3_nt: TGTGCCAGCAGTGAAGCGGTGACCCAGTACTTC; cdr3_aa: CASSEAVTQYF
v_call: TRBV7-2; clone_size: .; d_call: .; j_call: TRBJ2-7; cdr3_nt: TGTGCCAGCAGCTCCCCAAAGGGGAAACAGTACGAGCAGTACTTC; cdr3_aa: CASSSPKGKQYEQYF
v_call: TRBV7-9; clone_size: many; d_call: TRBD1; j_call: TRBJ1-5; cdr3_nt: TGTGCCAGCAGCCCCAGGACAGGGGTGAATCAGCCCCAGCATTTT; cdr3_aa: CASSPRTGVNQPQHF
v_call: TRBV20-1; clone_size: .; d_call: TRBD1; j_call: TRBJ1-1; cdr3_nt: TGCCGACGACAGGGACCTAACACTGAAGCTTTCTTT; cdr3_aa: CRRQGPNTEAFF
v_call: TRBV5-1; clone_size: .; d_call: TRBD2; j_call: TRBJ2-5; cdr3_nt: TGCGCCAGCAGCCCCGGGACTAGCGGGAGTTGGACCCAGTACTTC; cdr3_aa: CASSPGTSGSWTQYF
v_call: TRBV15; clone_size: .; d_call: TRBD1; j_call: TRBJ1-5; cdr3_nt: TGTGCCACCAGGAGGGGACAGCAGGTTCAGCCCCAGCATTTT; cdr3_aa: CATRRGQQVQPQHF
v_call: TRBV7-8; clone_size: few; d_call: TRBD2; j_call: TRBJ2-7; cdr3_nt: TGTGCCAGCAGTTCACACGTGGGGGGGACGACCTCCTACGAGCAGTACTTC; cdr3_aa: CASSSHVGGTTSYEQYF
v_call: TRBV20-1; clone_size: few; d_call: .; j_call: TRBJ2-7; cdr3_nt: TGCAGTGCTGCAAATCCGGGACCTCGTCGGGAGCAGTACTTC; cdr3_aa: CSAANPGPRREQYF
v_call: TRBV6-5; clone_size: few; d_call: TRBD1; j_call: TRBJ1-5; cdr3_nt: TGTGCCAGCAGTTCCCGAGGGGGCTTGGGCAATCAGCCCCAGCATTTT; cdr3_aa: CASSSRGGLGNQPQHF
v_call: TRBV12-3/TRBV12-4; clone_size: .; d_call: .; j_call: TRBJ1-3; cdr3_nt: TGTGCCAGCAGTTTCGGCGGGGGAAACACCATATATTTT; cdr3_aa: CASSFGGGNTIYF
v_call: TRBV12-3/TRBV12-4; clone_size: .; d_call: TRBD1; j_call: TRBJ2-7; cdr3_nt: TGTGCCAGCAGTCCGAGACAGGGGATCTACGAGCAGTACTTC; cdr3_aa: CASSPRQGIYEQYF
v_call: TRBV7-9; clone_size: few; d_call: .; j_call: TRBJ2-2; cdr3_nt: TGTGCCAGCAAAAACACCGGGGAGCTGTTTTTT; cdr3_aa: CASKNTGELFF
v_call: TRBV2; clone_size: many; d_call: TRBD1; j_call: TRBJ1-2; cdr3_nt: TGTGCCAGCAGATTGCCGGGGACAGGGGGCGTTTATGGCTACACCTTC; cdr3_aa: CASRLPGTGGVYGYTF
v_call: TRBV6-5; clone_size: .; d_call: TRBD1; j_call: TRBJ2-5; cdr3_nt: TGTGCCGCCGGACAGGTCGAGTTGGAGACCCAGTACTTC; cdr3_aa: CAAGQVELETQYF
v_call: TRBV9; clone_size: .; d_call: .; j_call: TRBJ1-6; cdr3_nt: TGTGCCAGCAGCGTCTCCGGGGCCGATAATTCACCCCTCCACTTT; cdr3_aa: CASSVSGADNSPLHF
v_call: TRBV7-9; clone_size: many; d_call: TRBD1; j_call: TRBJ1-5; cdr3_nt: TGTGCCAGCAGCTTACAGGGGGCGAAGGATCAGCCCCAGCATTTT; cdr3_aa: CASSLQGAKDQPQHF
v_call: TRBV29-1; clone_size: .; d_call: TRBD1; j_call: TRBJ2-7; cdr3_nt: TGCAGCTTAGCAACAGGGGGCGCGTCCTACGAGCAGTACTTC; cdr3_aa: CSLATGGASYEQYF
v_call: TRBV6-4; clone_size: few; d_call: TRBD1; j_call: TRBJ1-1; cdr3_nt: TGTGCCAGCAGTTACTCAGATACAGGGGAGGCTTTCTTT; cdr3_aa: CASSYSDTGEAFF
v_call: TRBV7-8; clone_size: many; d_call: .; j_call: TRBJ1-2; cdr3_nt: TGTGCCAGCAGCTTAGGGTCAGCTAACTATGGCTACACCTTC; cdr3_aa: CASSLGSANYGYTF
v_call: TRBV25-1; clone_size: .; d_call: .; j_call: TRBJ1-3; cdr3_nt: TGTGCCAGGGGAGGATCTGGAAACACCATATATTTT; cdr3_aa: CARGGSGNTIYF
v_call: TRBV6-1; clone_size: few; d_call: .; j_call: TRBJ2-5; cdr3_nt: TGTGCCAGCAGTCCTCAGCCTAATGACGAGACCCAGTACTTC; cdr3_aa: CASSPQPNDETQYF
v_call: TRBV7-2; clone_size: few; d_call: TRBD2; j_call: TRBJ2-5; cdr3_nt: TGTGCCAGCAGTCCTCCTAGCGGGGAGACCCAGTACTTC; cdr3_aa: CASSPPSGETQYF
v_call: TRBV9; clone_size: many; d_call: .; j_call: TRBJ1-3; cdr3_nt: TGTGCCAGCAGCGTGACTGGAAACACCATATATTTT; cdr3_aa: CASSVTGNTIYF
v_call: TRBV6-1; clone_size: .; d_call: .; j_call: TRBJ2-7; cdr3_nt: TGTGCCAGCAGTGCCCCACTGGCGAGCGAGCAGTACTTC; cdr3_aa: CASSAPLASEQYF
v_call: TRBV9; clone_size: .; d_call: .; j_call: TRBJ1-3; cdr3_nt: TGTGCCAGCAGCGTAGGGGGAGCTGGAAACACCATATATTTT; cdr3_aa: CASSVGGAGNTIYF
v_call: TRBV13; clone_size: few; d_call: .; j_call: TRBJ2-7; cdr3_nt: TGTGCCAGCAGCTTAACAAGGGGGAGTCCCTACGAGCAGTACTTC; cdr3_aa: CASSLTRGSPYEQYF
v_call: TRBV9; clone_size: few; d_call: TRBD1; j_call: TRBJ2-5; cdr3_nt: TGTGCCAGCAGCTTAGGACAGGGATGGTCTCGAGAGACCCAGTACTTC; cdr3_aa: CASSLGQGWSRETQYF
v_call: TRBV7-6; clone_size: few; d_call: TRBD2; j_call: TRBJ2-7; cdr3_nt: TGTGCCAGCAGTCTCAGCGGGGAGAGCTCCTACGAGCAGTACTTC; cdr3_aa: CASSLSGESSYEQYF
v_call: TRBV11-3; clone_size: .; d_call: .; j_call: TRBJ2-7; cdr3_nt: TGTGCCAGCAGTTTACGGGAGTCCTACGAGCAGTACTTC; cdr3_aa: CASSLRESYEQYF
v_call: TRBV7-2; clone_size: many; d_call: .; j_call: TRBJ2-5; cdr3_nt: TGTGCCAGCAGCTTCGACTACCTTTGGGAGACCCAGTACTTC; cdr3_aa: CASSFDYLWETQYF
v_call: TRBV7-9; clone_size: few; d_call: TRBD2; j_call: TRBJ2-5; cdr3_nt: TGTGCCAGCAGCTTAGCGGCAGCGGGGCCCGGAGAGACCCAGTACTTC; cdr3_aa: CASSLAAAGPGETQYF
v_call: TRBV20-1; clone_size: few; d_call: .; j_call: TRBJ2-5; cdr3_nt: TGCAGTGCTAACCTGGGGGAGACCCAGTACTTC; cdr3_aa: CSANLGETQYF
v_call: TRBV7-9; clone_size: few; d_call: .; j_call: TRBJ2-7; cdr3_nt: TGTGCCAGCAGCCCCGCCCGAAGGGACTACGAGCAGTACTTC; cdr3_aa: CASSPARRDYEQYF
v_call: TRBV9; clone_size: .; d_call: .; j_call: TRBJ2-2; cdr3_nt: TGTGCCAGCAGCGGATCCAGGGAAAGACACGGGGAGCTGTTTTTT; cdr3_aa: CASSGSRERHGELFF
v_call: TRBV7-2; clone_size: .; d_call: .; j_call: TRBJ2-7; cdr3_nt: TGTGCCAGCAGCCCGGCGGGGGCAAACTCCTACGAGCAGTACTTC; cdr3_aa: CASSPAGANSYEQYF
v_call: TRBV20-1; clone_size: few; d_call: TRBD1; j_call: TRBJ2-5; cdr3_nt: TGCAGTGCTAGTAGGGGGCCCCCGCGGGAGACCCAGTACTTC; cdr3_aa: CSASRGPPRETQYF
v_call: TRBV20-1; clone_size: few; d_call: .; j_call: TRBJ1-4; cdr3_nt: TGCAGTGCTAGCCGTGGGGGGGTGAGAGAAAAACTGTTTTTT; cdr3_aa: CSASRGGVREKLFF
v_call: TRBV25-1; clone_size: once; d_call: TRBD1; j_call: TRBJ2-5; cdr3_nt: TGTGCCAGCAGTGAGGCCGGGACAGGGAAAGAGACCCAGTACTTC; cdr3_aa: CASSEAGTGKETQYF
v_call: TRBV2; clone_size: many; d_call: .; j_call: TRBJ2-7; cdr3_nt: TGTGCCACCGCTTCCACGGGACAACCCTACGAGCAGTACTTC; cdr3_aa: CATASTGQPYEQYF
v_call: TRBV20-1; clone_size: many; d_call: .; j_call: TRBJ1-5; cdr3_nt: TGCAGTGCTAGGGCCTGGGGAACGCACAATCAGCCCCAGCATTTT; cdr3_aa: CSARAWGTHNQPQHF
v_call: TRBV4-1; clone_size: .; d_call: .; j_call: TRBJ1-1; cdr3_nt: TGCGCCAGCAGCCAAGATCTCAGCGGTGAAGCTTTCTTT; cdr3_aa: CASSQDLSGEAFF
v_call: TRBV29-1; clone_size: many; d_call: TRBD1; j_call: TRBJ2-5; cdr3_nt: TGCAGCTTGGGACAGTCACAAGAGACCCAGTACTTC; cdr3_aa: CSLGQSQETQYF
v_call: TRBV19; clone_size: few; d_call: .; j_call: TRBJ1-5; cdr3_nt: TGTGCCAGTAGTATAATCGACGGACTAAATCAGCCCCAGCATTTT; cdr3_aa: CASSIIDGLNQPQHF
v_call: TRBV29-1; clone_size: many; d_call: .; j_call: TRBJ2-2; cdr3_nt: TGCAGCGTCCTTGTCACCGGGGAGCTGTTTTTT; cdr3_aa: CSVLVTGELFF